This TCR beta chain was obtained from a study of Tregs in tolerant kidney transplant recipients. Overall study results and limits: Few patients were studied, so findings need validation in larger groups. Expanding Tregs on activated donor B cells appeared to best identify donor-specific TCRbeta clones.

Only in-frame clones appear in the TCRdb table, and some are missing; sequencing was by immunoSEQ multiplex PCR. The sample has about 240,000 clones; 80% to 85% are singletons. V lost 1 base, J lost 14 bases, and 11 bases lay in between. The CDR3 extends over 12 amino acids. Looked up from germline, CDR1 is PRHDT and CDR2 is FYEKMQ (reference sequence). Thawed PBMCs were FACS-sorted into unstimulated CD4+CD25+CD127- regulatory T cells, CD4+CD25- non-regulatory cells, CD4 and CD8 cells. With respect to this clone: Its antigen is not known.

The rearrangement links TRBV13 to TRBJ2-2; weak D call: TRBD2 (5 bases). Sequencing used CD4+ T cells from blood. The receptor comes from a human donor in good health. DNA of the CDR3: TGTGCCAGCAGCTTAGCGAGGGTTCCTCTGTTTTTT. Protein: CASSLARVPLFF. The complete variable domain, with remaining parts taken from reference TRBV13 and TRBJ2-2, reads AAGVIQSPRHLIKEKRETATLKCYPIPRHDTVYWYQQGPGQDPQFLISFYEKMQSDKGSIPDRFSAQQFSDYHSELNMSSLELGDSALYFCASSLARVPLFFGEGSRLTVL.